This paragraph covers one T cell receptor beta chain sequence. Its cognate antigen is unknown. Method: immunoSEQ multiplex PCR; TCRdb's copy keeps in-frame clones and lacks some. The repertoire includes 150,000 to 160,000 clones, approximately 90% of them detected once, and 3.1% sits in the top ten. This sample is part of a study of T cell responses to AZD1222 COVID-19 vaccine. Whole-study results and caveats: Donors were mostly white British, more females; clonal diversity possibly underestimated. The CD4 TCRs associated with vaccination extended across spike and predominated at 160-218 and 743-854.

Germline V CDR1 and CDR2: SGHTA, FQGNSA. Germline trimming cut 6 bases from V and 4 bases from J; bases unmatched to any gene: 4. The CDR3 totals 14 residues. The sequence was obtained from an adult in good health. V and J are TRBV7-2 and TRBJ1-2, with TRBD1 matching 11 bases. The input for sequencing was peripheral blood, taken on day 0 of AZD1222 vaccination. CDR3 DNA: TGTGCCAGCAGAGAGGGGACAGGGGGCTATGGCTACACCTTC. Its protein is CASREGTGGYGYTF.